The source of this T cell receptor beta chain is a study of CD8 T cells in Susac syndrome. RNA, at about 0.45 to 1 ug, was reverse transcribed with random hexamers. Coverage of TCR beta CDR3 amplification by immunoSEQ multiplex PCR extended to 54 Vbeta and 13 Jbeta. TCRdb reprocessed the immunoSEQ multiplex PCR reads via MiXCR and lists one record per CDR3 protein. The sample records 150,000 to 200,000 distinct CDR3 sequences, around 95% being singletons. The CDR3 is 13 residues long. V was clipped by 1 base and J by 8 bases, with 8 bases between them. Per the germline V gene, CDR1 is LNHNV and CDR2 is YYDKDF (reference sequence). Peripheral blood CD8+ and CD4+ T cells were profiled by TCR beta sequencing. Control patients had untreated stable or active relapsing-remitting multiple sclerosis by revised McDonald criteria. Purification of the CD8+ and CD4+ T cells relied on negative isolation, and TEMRA cells underwent FACS enrichment.

The source material was CD8+ T cells from PBMCs. The chain employs TRBV15 and TRBJ2-2; perhaps D is TRBD1 or TRBD2 (5 bases each). This clonotype originated in a human donor with multiple sclerosis. The CDR3 sequence: CATSRGGTGELFF. The CDR3 DNA reads TGTGCCACCAGCAGAGGGGGGACGGGGGAGCTGTTTTTT.